The clone carrying this T cell receptor beta chain was recorded once. These data originate in a study of blood T cell repertoires in COVID-19. Study in general: Samples representing acute and convalescent COVID-19 were sourced from the United States, Italy and Spain. Sample material is recorded as cDNA or gDNA derived from T cells, B-cell-depleted T cells, or PBMCs.

Some clones are missing from TCRdb's copy, which holds only in-frame ones; the method was immunoSEQ multiplex PCR. The sample shows 250,000 to 400,000 clones, about nine tenths of them seen only once. CDR1 is SGHVS and CDR2 is FQNEAQ in the germline V gene. This CDR3 contains 15 residues. J gave up 2 bases and V 3 bases, and 4 bases lay outside the gene matches. Specimen: peripheral blood. This chain uses TRBV7-8 with TRBJ1-5, with 7 nucleotides matching TRBD1. The receptor comes from a woman aged 30 to 39 with COVID-19, enrolled during active disease. The chain's CDR3 is CASSLQGEGNQPQHF. DNA of the CDR3: TGTGCCAGCAGCTTGCAGGGGGAAGGCAATCAGCCCCAGCATTTT.